The 30 T cell receptor beta chains reported below all come from one sample, sequenced in a study of blood T cell repertoires in COVID-19. Some clones are missing from TCRdb's copy, which holds only in-frame ones; the method was immunoSEQ multiplex PCR. The sample lists around 250,000 clones, roughly 90% occurring once. The sample consisted of peripheral blood. These receptor sequences come from a woman aged 30 to 39 with active or convalescent COVID-19.

The V and J genes are TRBV19 and TRBJ1-5; 8 bases agree with TRBD1. Germline V lookup: CDR1 LNHDA, CDR2 SQIVND (reference sequence). V lost 3 bases, J lost 3 bases, and 7 bases stayed unmatched. The CDR3 is 16 residues long. The CDR3 sequence is CASSITIRGHNQPQHF. In DNA form, the CDR3 reads TGTGCCAGTAGTATTACCATCAGGGGGCACAATCAGCCCCAGCATTTT.

The V call is TRBV5-4, the J call TRBJ2-1, with 8 bases aligning to TRBD1. The length of the CDR3 is 13 residues. Per the germline V gene, CDR1 is SGHNT and CDR2 is YYREEE (reference sequence). Germline trimming cut 9 bases from V and 1 base from J; bases unmatched to any gene: 3. The CDR3 loop reads CATGTGSYNEQFF. CDR3 nucleotide sequence: TGTGCCACCGGGACAGGATCCTACAATGAGCAGTTCTTC.

CDR3 sequence (DNA): TGTGCCAGCAGCCTATCGACAGGGAACACTGAAGCTTTCTTT. Translation: CASSLSTGNTEAFF. The chain joins TRBV28 to TRBJ1-1; a weak D match, TRBD1 (6 bases). Per germline, CDR1 MDHEN and CDR2 SYDVKM. The CDR3 has 14 amino acids. V gave up 6 bases and J gave up 1 base, with 12 bases separating them.

This clone appeared once. The rearrangement joins TRBV10-3 to TRBJ1-5, with D possibly being TRBD1 (6 bases). This CDR3 is 15 amino acids long. V lost 6 bases and J 0 bases, leaving 12 bases between the germline ends. Germline-derived CDR1 and CDR2 are ENHRY and SYGVKD. The CDR3 protein is CAIREGQDSNQPQHF. The CDR3 DNA reads TGTGCCATCAGGGAGGGACAAGATAGCAATCAGCCCCAGCATTTT.

The V call is TRBV6-5, the J call TRBJ1-6, with TRBD1 matching over 10 bases. The CDR3 loop spans 13 amino acids. V dropped 6 bases and J dropped 9; count of bases not matched to a gene: 2. The germline CDR1 and CDR2 sequences are MNHEY and SVGAGI. CDR3 region: CASRRQGASPLHF. The CDR3 DNA reads as TGTGCCAGCAGACGACAGGGGGCTTCACCCCTCCACTTT.

The V call is TRBV7-9, the J call TRBJ1-4, with TRBD1 identical over 8 bases. V lost 1 base, J lost 8 bases, and 6 bases stayed unmatched. The CDR3 is 15 amino acids. Germline lookup yields CDR1 SEHNR and CDR2 FQNEAQ (reference sequence). This CDR3 is CASSLVAGTGEKLFF. As DNA, the CDR3 is TGTGCCAGCAGCTTAGTGGCAGGGACAGGAGAAAAACTGTTTTTT. Looking up the rest from reference TRBV7-9 and TRBJ1-4 gives the full variable domain: DTGVSQNPRHKITKRGQNVTFRCDPISEHNRLYWYRQTLGQGPEFLTYFQNEAQLEKSRLLSDRFSAERPKGSFSTLEIQRTEQGDSAMYLCASSLVAGTGEKLFFGSGTQLSVL.

This clone was detected once. The chain joins TRBV20-1 to TRBJ1-4; 9 bases map to TRBD1. Trimming cost V 3 bases and J 6 bases; bases outside gene matches: 8. Germline CDR1 reads DFQATT; CDR2 reads SNEGSKA (reference sequence). The CDR3 contains 15 residues. CDR3 in DNA: TGCAGTGCTAGTAGACAGGGGGGACCAGATGAAAAACTGTTTTTT. Protein product: CSASRQGGPDEKLFF.

V and J are TRBV7-8 and TRBJ1-5; 8 positions agree with TRBD1. J gave up 4 bases and V 2 bases, and 4 bases lay outside the gene matches. The germline gives CDR1 SGHVS, CDR2 FQNEAQ. The CDR3 has 15 amino acids. The CDR3 DNA is TGTGCCAGCAGCTTAAAAGGACAGGGAAATCAGCCCCAGCATTTT. As protein: CASSLKGQGNQPQHF. Supplemented by reference TRBV7-8 and TRBJ1-5, the full variable domain reads GAGVSQSPRYKVAKRGQDVALRCDPISGHVSLFWYQQALGQGPEFLTYFQNEAQLDKSGLPSDRFFAERPEGSVSTLKIQRTQQEDSAVYLCASSLKGQGNQPQHFGDGTRLSIL.

The count of this clone is one. The V call is TRBV18, the J call TRBJ1-5, with 7 bases that match TRBD1. Germline values: CDR1 KGHSH, CDR2 LQKENI. There are 13 residues in the CDR3. The V and J ends lost 4 bases and 4 bases, in that order; junction bases with no gene match: 1. CDR3 residues: CASSRDRNQPQHF. The CDR3, as DNA: TGTGCCAGCTCACGGGACAGAAATCAGCCCCAGCATTTT.

The chain is built from TRBV19 and TRBJ2-1, with D possibly being TRBD2 (5 bases). Per the germline V gene, CDR1 is LNHDA and CDR2 is SQIVND (reference sequence). This CDR3 region has 14 residues. The V gene lost 9 bases and the J gene lost 4 bases, with 16 bases spanning the gap. Here the CDR3 DNA reads TGTGCCAGCAAGAAGCGGACCCTATACAATGAGCAGTTCTTC. This gives the protein CASKKRTLYNEQFF.

CDR3 residues: CASSQQGDRTDTQYF. DNA of the CDR3: TGCGCCAGCAGCCAACAGGGTGACCGCACAGATACGCAGTATTTT. The chain is built from TRBV4-3 and TRBJ2-3; tentatively, D is TRBD1 (5 bases). Germline V gene data show CDR1 as LGHNA and CDR2 as YSLEER. This CDR3 contains 15 residues. The V end was cut by 2 bases, the J end by 1 base, with 10 bases between.

This chain uses TRBV15 with TRBJ1-3; a weak D match, TRBD1 (5 bases). This CDR3 contains 16 residues. Looked up from germline, CDR1 is LNHNV and CDR2 is YYDKDF (reference sequence). Deletions cut 0 bases from V and 0 bases from J, with 9 bases between. The CDR3 loop is CATSRDLGGSGNTIYF. The CDR3 region has the DNA TGTGCCACCAGCAGAGATCTGGGGGGCTCTGGAAACACCATATATTTT.

This clone has just one count. The sample has other DNA sequences that encode this CDR3 too. CDR3: CSVERGQNTEAFF. The CDR3 DNA reads as TGCAGCGTTGAAAGAGGTCAGAACACTGAAGCTTTCTTT. The J gene is TRBJ1-1, the V gene TRBV29-1, with no clear D. Germline-derived CDR1 and CDR2 are SQVTM and ANQGSEA. This CDR3 comprises 13 residues. With 2 bases removed from V and 1 base from J, the gap between germline ends came to 8 bases.

V is TRBV10-2 and J is TRBJ2-1; 9 nucleotides align to TRBD2. The junction had 8 bases not matched to a gene; V was cut back by 7 bases and J by 7 bases. The CDR3 loop spans 14 amino acids. Germline assignment: CDR1 WSHSY and CDR2 SAAADI. The chain's CDR3 is CASTPAGGRNEQFF. DNA for the CDR3: TGCGCCAGCACCCCCGCGGGGGGGAGAAATGAGCAGTTCTTC.

Concerning this clone itself: Compared with germline, one end of the junction differs, possibly owing to a read error. The chain employs TRBV7-8 and TRBJ2-4, with TRBD1 matching 8 bases. Germline V lookup: CDR1 SGHVS, CDR2 FQNEAQ. The CDR3 totals 12 residues. CDR3 residues: CASSGSQGGLHF. The CDR3, as DNA: TGTGCCAGCAGCGGATCACAGGGGGGATTGCACTTC. Full variable domain (rest looked up from reference TRBV7-8 and TRBJ2-4): GAGVSQSPRYKVAKRGQDVALRCDPISGHVSLFWYQQALGQGPEFLTYFQNEAQLDKSGLPSDRFFAERPEGSVSTLKIQRTQQEDSAVYLCASSGSQGGLHFGAGTRLSVL.

The chain links TRBV6-2 or TRBV6-3 to TRBJ1-2, with TRBD1 matching over 8 bases. The V segment lost 2 bases and the J segment 3 bases; nucleotides outside the gene matches: 8. The CDR3 loop spans 16 amino acids. Germline V gene lookup returns CDR1 MNHEY and CDR2 SVGEGT. The CDR3 loop is CASSYRPGQDYYGYTF. In DNA, the CDR3 is TGTGCCAGCAGTTACCGTCCGGGACAGGATTACTATGGCTACACCTTC.

The chain employs TRBV9 and TRBJ2-2; D is undetermined. CDR1 SGDLS and CDR2 YYNGEE come from the germline V gene. The CDR3 sequence is 16 residues long. Deletions cut 4 bases from V and 4 bases from J, with 17 bases between. Here the CDR3 reads CASSPHSGSGTGELFF. For the CDR3, the DNA is TGTGCCAGCAGCCCCCACTCAGGATCAGGCACCGGGGAGCTGTTTTTT.

V and J are TRBV19 and TRBJ1-2, with D possibly matching TRBD1 (6 bases). The V end was cut by 8 bases, the J end by 7 bases, with 14 bases between. The CDR3 loop spans 12 amino acids. Germline V gene sequence: CDR1 LNHDA, CDR2 SQIVND (reference sequence). The CDR3 loop is CASYGQKSGYTF. The CDR3 region has the DNA TGTGCCAGTTATGGACAGAAGAGTGGCTACACCTTC.

The chain joins TRBV6-5 to TRBJ1-3; no clear D gene. Germline values: CDR1 MNHEY, CDR2 SVGAGI. V was clipped by 5 bases and J by 0 bases, with 11 bases between them. This CDR3 has 15 amino acids. CDR3 in DNA: TGTGCCAGCAGTCAGGTCGTTAGCTCTGGAAACACCATATATTTT. It codes for CASSQVVSSGNTIYF.

J is TRBJ1-5 and V is TRBV2, with D maybe TRBD1 (6 bases). This CDR3 has 16 residues. Between the trimmed V and J ends, which lost 1 base and 1 base, there was a span of 11 bases. Germline loops: CDR1 SNHLY, CDR2 FYNNEI. CDR3 bases: TGTGCCAGCAGTGAAGACACAGGGCCGAGCAATCAGCCCCAGCATTTT. Protein product: CASSEDTGPSNQPQHF.

With regard to this clone: A junction boundary mismatches the germline segment, possibly from a read error. The chain employs TRBV7-7 and TRBJ1-6; 7 nucleotides align to TRBD1. Germline CDR1 and CDR2: SSHAT and FNYEAQ (reference sequence). CDR3 length equals 16 residues. In nucleotides, the CDR3 is TGTGCTAGCAGCTTAGGCACAGGGGCCCATAATTCACCCCTCCACTTT. Its protein product is CASSLGTGAHNSPLHF.

The chain combines TRBV7-9 with TRBJ2-1, with no clear D. V gave up 5 bases and J gave up 6 bases, with 11 bases separating them. There are 13 residues in the CDR3. In germline, CDR1 is SEHNR, CDR2 FQNEAQ (reference sequence). The CDR3 loop reads CASSPGGSNEQFF. The DNA for the CDR3 is TGTGCCAGCAGCCCCGGTGGTAGCAATGAGCAGTTCTTC.

This sequence joins TRBV7-3 and TRBJ1-1, with D perhaps matching TRBD1 (5 bases). V lost 1 base to trimming and J lost 2 bases, with 8 bases between them. Germline values: CDR1 SGHTA, CDR2 FQGTGA. The CDR3 covers 14 residues. CDR3 sequence reads: CASSLMGGNTEAFF. CDR3 sequence (DNA): TGTGCCAGCAGCTTAATGGGGGGAAACACTGAAGCTTTCTTT.

The V and J genes are TRBV30 and TRBJ2-5, with TRBD2 identical over 9 bases. Germline V gene data show CDR1 as GTSNPN and CDR2 as SVGIG (reference sequence). This CDR3 has 13 residues. Trimming cost V 3 bases and J 4 bases; bases outside gene matches: 3. In nucleotides, the CDR3 is TGTGCCTGGAGGGCTAGCGGGGTAGAGACCCAGTACTTC. It yields the protein CAWRASGVETQYF.

The chain joins TRBV19 to TRBJ2-5, with 7 nucleotides matching TRBD2. The V gene end was trimmed by 5 bases and the J gene end by 9 bases; junction bases not matched to a gene: 21. The V gene's germline CDR1 is LNHDA and CDR2 SQIVND (reference sequence). The CDR3 has 17 amino acids. CDR3: CASSSSSLAEPRRAQYF. For the CDR3, the DNA is TGTGCCAGTAGTTCCTCCTCGCTAGCGGAGCCCCGACGGGCCCAGTACTTC.

This rearrangement joins TRBV19 to TRBJ1-5; tentatively, D is TRBD1 (5 bases). The CDR3 is 17 residues long. CDR1 is LNHDA, CDR2 SQIVND, per germline (reference sequence). Trimming took 7 bases from V and 0 from J, leaving 19 bases between them. CDR3 bases: TGTGCCAGTATGGGCGGGGGAAGGGGCTATAGCAATCAGCCCCAGCATTTT. Translation: CASMGGGRGYSNQPQHF.

The rearrangement links TRBV9 to TRBJ1-2; 7 bases align to TRBD1. CDR3 length: 15 amino acids. V gave up 2 bases and J gave up 5 bases; unmatched junction bases: 9. Per the germline V gene, CDR1 is SGDLS and CDR2 is YYNGEE. CDR3 amino acids: CASSVSSTGYYGYTF. The CDR3 DNA is TGTGCCAGCAGCGTCTCCTCGACAGGGTATTATGGCTACACCTTC.

This rearrangement joins TRBV6-2 or TRBV6-3 to TRBJ1-2, with unresolved D. V was pared by 2 bases and J by 8 bases, with 15 bases between. The CDR3 has 14 residues. Germline CDR1 and CDR2: MNHEY and SVGEGT. The DNA of the CDR3 is TGTGCCAGCAGTTACAGCCCCTCAGGAAACGGCTACACCTTC. Its translation: CASSYSPSGNGYTF.

This rearrangement joins TRBV3-1 (or the pseudogene TRBV3-2) to TRBJ1-2; 10 bases agree with TRBD1. Losses at the gene ends were 5 bases for V and 6 bases for J; bases not matched to a gene: 6. The V gene's germline CDR1 is LGHDT and CDR2 YNNKEL (reference sequence). The CDR3 sequence is 14 residues long. The chain's CDR3 is CASSVYGTGDGYTF. Written as DNA, the CDR3 is TGTGCCAGCAGCGTCTACGGGACAGGGGATGGCTACACCTTC.

V is TRBV18 and J is TRBJ1-2, with D maybe TRBD1 (6 bases). Per germline, CDR1 KGHSH and CDR2 LQKENI. V was clipped by 6 bases and J by 8 bases, with 19 bases between them. This CDR3 has 14 amino acids. CDR3 protein: CASSPPAGVVGYTF. Here the CDR3 DNA reads TGTGCCAGCTCTCCCCCCGCAGGGGTGGTCGGCTACACCTTC.